The 19 T cell receptor beta chains below come from one sample, sequenced in a study of shared clonotypes between healthy human individuals. Repertoires were generated with immunoSEQ multiplex PCR, while TCRdb's copy carries only in-frame clones and drops some. The data contain about 2.4 million clones, 93% of them singletons. Sequencing was performed on naive CD4+ T cells from PBMCs. The subset denotes: CD45RA+ positively selected. The receptors come from a man younger than 35 in good health. Some clones in this sample may be carry-over from other donors' samples.

CDR3 region: CASSSSETQYF. Here the CDR3 DNA reads TGTGCCAGCAGTTCCTCGGAGACCCAGTACTTC. The chain couples TRBV27 to TRBJ2-5; D call uncertain. The CDR3 has 11 amino acids. CDR1 is MNHEY and CDR2 is SMNVEV in the germline V gene (reference sequence). V was shortened by 4 bases and J by 5 bases, with 5 bases between the two germline ends.

The chain couples TRBV15 to TRBJ1-2, with D possibly TRBD1 on 5 matching bases. The germline V gene has CDR1 LNHNV and CDR2 YYDKDF (reference sequence). This CDR3 has 15 amino acids. Trimming cost V 4 bases and J 1 base, with 13 bases left between them. CDR3 region: CATSISTGYNYGYTF. For the CDR3, the DNA is TGTGCCACCAGCATAAGTACAGGATATAACTATGGCTACACCTTC.

J is TRBJ2-1 and V is TRBV16; D perhaps matches TRBD2 (6 bases). Germline lookup yields CDR1 KGHSY and CDR2 FQNENV. This CDR3 is 15 amino acids long. V dropped 4 bases and J dropped 4 bases, with 14 bases sitting between them. The CDR3 DNA is TGTGCCAGCAGCCGCGCGGGACTCTCTTACAATGAGCAGTTCTTC. This encodes CASSRAGLSYNEQFF.

This rearrangement joins TRBV28 to TRBJ1-1; the D gene is possibly TRBD1 (5 bases). Germline CDR1 and CDR2: MDHEN and SYDVKM. V lost 6 bases to trimming and J lost 6 bases, with 11 bases between them. CDR3 length: 12 amino acids. The CDR3 nucleotides are TGTGCCAGCAGGCCCCTGGGGGCTGAAGCTTTCTTT. Protein product: CASRPLGAEAFF.

This chain links TRBV6-5 with TRBJ2-5, with a tentative D call TRBD2 (6 bases). The CDR3 sequence is 14 residues long. Looked up from germline, CDR1 is MNHEY and CDR2 is SVGAGI. V lost 6 bases and J 2 bases, leaving 13 bases between the germline ends. The CDR3 protein is CASSPSGGQETQYF. CDR3 coding DNA: TGTGCCAGCAGCCCCTCCGGGGGACAAGAGACCCAGTACTTC.

This clone is a singleton in its sample. The chain uses TRBV7-2 and TRBJ2-7; a possible D gene is TRBD2 (6 bases). There are 15 residues in the CDR3. Germline V CDR1 and CDR2: SGHTA, FQGNSA. Trimming stripped 1 base from V and 4 bases from J, with 14 bases between. The CDR3 loop reads CASSLVSSAIYEQYF. CDR3 bases: TGTGCCAGCAGCTTAGTTTCTAGCGCCATTTACGAGCAGTACTTC.

The chain employs TRBV6-1 and TRBJ2-7; D perhaps matches TRBD2 (6 bases). There are 15 residues in the CDR3. Looked up from germline, CDR1 is MNHNS and CDR2 is SASEGT. V lost 2 bases, J lost 6 bases, and 17 bases lay in between. The CDR3 loop is CASSEPREMVSEQYF. CDR3 coding DNA: TGTGCCAGCAGTGAACCACGGGAGATGGTTTCCGAGCAGTACTTC.

V and J are TRBV28 and TRBJ1-2; possible D gene TRBD1, 6 bases. The CDR3 totals 15 residues. Germline V gene sequence: CDR1 MDHEN, CDR2 SYDVKM. Trimming stripped 6 bases from V and 4 bases from J, with 18 bases between. The CDR3 region is CASRTTWGHLYGYTF. CDR3 coding DNA: TGTGCCAGCAGAACCACCTGGGGGCACCTCTATGGCTACACCTTC.

V usage is TRBV28 and J usage is TRBJ1-3; maybe TRBD1 (5 bases). Germline CDR1 MDHEN, CDR2 SYDVKM. Trimming took off 2 bases at V and 8 bases at J, with 19 bases between the two ends. The CDR3 covers 16 residues. The DNA for the CDR3 is TGTGCCAGCAGTTTAGGTGGGGGACTCGGGTTGGACACCATATATTTT. Translated: CASSLGGGLGLDTIYF.

This clone appeared a single time. The V gene is TRBV7-2, the J gene TRBJ2-4; 8 nucleotides line up with TRBD2. CDR1 is SGHTA and CDR2 is FQGNSA in the germline V gene. Trimming cost V 5 bases and J 5 bases; bases outside gene matches: 8. The length of the CDR3 is 15 residues. The CDR3 region is CASSLKRELQNIQYF. CDR3 nucleotide sequence: TGTGCCAGCAGCCTTAAGCGGGAGTTACAAAACATTCAGTACTTC.

The chain joins TRBV5-1 to TRBJ2-3, with D maybe TRBD1 (6 bases). Germline V lookup: CDR1 SGHRS, CDR2 YFSETQ. There are 15 residues in the CDR3. V lost 2 bases to trimming and J lost 3 bases, with 13 bases between them. The CDR3 protein is CASSLPGHQTDTQYF. CDR3 DNA sequence: TGCGCCAGCAGCTTACCGGGACACCAGACAGATACGCAGTATTTT.

This chain joins TRBV4-3 and TRBJ2-2, with D uncertain. Germline V lookup: CDR1 LGHNA, CDR2 YSLEER. V lost 0 bases and J lost 6, with 14 bases in between. The CDR3 has 16 amino acids. The DNA of the CDR3 is TGCGCCAGCAGCCAAGAAGCCTCCCTAAGACCCGGGGAGCTGTTTTTT. Translating gives CASSQEASLRPGELFF.

CDR3 residues: CASSQEPRMSPTEEPQHF. The DNA of the CDR3 is TGCGCCAGCAGCCAAGAGCCTAGAATGTCCCCCACTGAAGAGCCCCAGCATTTT. V gene TRBV4-1 combines with J gene TRBJ1-5, with no clear D. The V end lost 0 bases, the J end lost 8 bases, and 23 bases lay between the germline ends. The CDR3 loop spans 18 amino acids. Germline V lookup: CDR1 MGHRA, CDR2 YSYEKL.

The chain carries TRBV9 and TRBJ2-4; 7 bases line up with TRBD1. J was trimmed by 7 bases and V by 6 bases; bases with no gene match: 13. This CDR3 spans 15 amino acids. CDR1 and CDR2 from the germline V gene are SGDLS and YYNGEE. The CDR3 DNA sequence: TGTGCCAGCACCCAGGGGGAAGGGGTTGGGAACATTCAGTACTTC. Translating it yields CASTQGEGVGNIQYF.

This clone was counted once. This chain joins TRBV2 and TRBJ2-2; D is unclear. The V gene's germline CDR1 is SNHLY and CDR2 FYNNEI. Trimming stripped 2 bases from V and 6 bases from J, with 13 bases between. The CDR3 runs 15 residues. CDR3 sequence: CASSERPRLSGELFF. In DNA, the CDR3 is TGTGCCAGCAGTGAACGGCCCCGGTTGTCCGGGGAGCTGTTTTTT. Full variable domain (missing parts from reference TRBV2 and TRBJ2-2): EPEVTQTPSHQVTQMGQEVILRCVPISNHLYFYWYRQILGQKVEFLVSFYNNEISEKSEIFDDQFSVERPDGSNFTLKIRSTKLEDSAMYFCASSERPRLSGELFFGEGSRLTVL.

The chain couples TRBV11-2 to TRBJ2-1; 10 bases fit TRBD2. V shed 6 bases and J 8 bases; nucleotides not matched to a gene: 10. The CDR3 is 15 residues long. The germline V gene has CDR1 SGHAT and CDR2 FQNNGV. The CDR3 DNA sequence: TGTGCCAGCAGTCCTAGCGCTAGCGGGAGCTATGAGCAGTTCTTC. Translating it yields CASSPSASGSYEQFF.

V and J are TRBV18 and TRBJ2-7; D is tentatively TRBD1 or TRBD2 (5 bases each). Germline V gives CDR1 KGHSH, CDR2 LQKENI. Trimming stripped 1 base from V and 6 bases from J, with 10 bases between. This CDR3 comprises 13 residues. CDR3 in amino acids: CASSPQGTGEQYF. The CDR3 DNA sequence: TGTGCCAGCTCACCACAGGGGACCGGCGAGCAGTACTTC.

The genes are TRBV6-5 and TRBJ2-7; possibly TRBD2 for D (6 bases). Germline V lookup: CDR1 MNHEY, CDR2 SVGAGI. The V end was cut by 6 bases, the J end by 3 bases, with 15 bases between. This CDR3 region has 14 residues. The CDR3 coding sequence is TGTGCCAGCAGAGAGGGAGGAGCCGTCTACGAGCAGTACTTC. It codes for CASREGGAVYEQYF.

This chain joins TRBV18 and TRBJ1-1; D gene uncertain. Germline CDR1 is KGHSH and CDR2 is LQKENI. The V end lost 0 bases, the J end lost 8 bases, and 13 bases lay between the germline ends. This CDR3 region has 14 residues. The CDR3 protein is CASSPPERTREAFF. The CDR3 DNA sequence: TGTGCCAGCTCACCACCGGAGAGGACCCGGGAAGCTTTCTTT.